This T cell receptor (beta chain) was found in a study of metastatic and nonmetastatic thyroid tumors. On the study more broadly: From malignant and benign thyroid patients, repertoires in blood and in tumor or nodule tissue were compared. Broader study findings: Versus benign nodules, malignant thyroid tumors reportedly had significantly higher TCR beta diversity, in blood and tumor.

On this clone: Its target is not known.

Under the authors' procedure: Building a distant-metastasis classifier for papillary thyroid cancer drew on CDR3 differences across clinicopathological groups. MiXCR was used by TCRdb to re-call the PCR reads. These V and J calls are TCRdb output, not the study's own analysis. The sample lists some 55,000 clones, 20% to 25% occurring once. All patients reached thyroid surgery having received no treatment beforehand. This CDR3 has 14 residues. Germline loops: CDR1 SQVTM, CDR2 ANQGSEA. Trimming removed 4 bases from V and 5 bases from J; junction bases left unmatched: 7. This chain uses TRBV29-1 with TRBJ1-5; 8 nucleotides agree with TRBD1. The sequenced sample was blood. The sequence was obtained from a female donor with papillary thyroid cancer or a benign thyroid nodule (not recorded which). Some clones in this sample may be carry-over from other donors' samples. CDR3 in amino acids: CSVVGQGLDQPQHF. In DNA form, the CDR3 reads TGCAGCGTTGTTGGACAGGGACTCGATCAGCCCCAGCATTTT.